This is a list of T cell receptor beta chains from one sample in a study of blood T cell repertoires in COVID-19. Clones were sequenced by immunoSEQ multiplex PCR, and TCRdb holds only the in-frame ones, with some missing. The sample holds some 10,000 clones, 85% to 90% seen once. The sequenced sample was peripheral blood. The receptors were sampled from a woman aged 55-69 years with active COVID-19. The CDR3 runs from the conserved cysteine through the conserved F or W. A D gene is named only where the DNA matches it firmly.

d_gene: -; j_gene: TRBJ1-2; v_gene: TRBV29-1; CDR3nt: TGCAGCGTTGGGGGAGGGGAGGGCTATGGCTACACCTTC; CDR3aa: CSVGGGEGYGYTF
d_gene: -; j_gene: TRBJ2-1; v_gene: TRBV12-3/TRBV12-4; CDR3nt: TGTGCCAGCAGTTTAGGAGGCGCCAATGAGCAGTTCTTC; CDR3aa: CASSLGGANEQFF
d_gene: -; j_gene: TRBJ1-2; v_gene: TRBV28; CDR3nt: TGTGCCAGCAGTTTATTGGGTGGGAGCGGCTACACCTTC; CDR3aa: CASSLLGGSGYTF
d_gene: -; j_gene: TRBJ1-2; v_gene: TRBV19; CDR3nt: TGTGCCAGTAGTTACGAGGCGGGCTACACCTTC; CDR3aa: CASSYEAGYTF
d_gene: -; j_gene: TRBJ2-1; v_gene: TRBV11-2; CDR3nt: TGTGCCAGCAGCTTAGGGTCAGGGGTGGTCGATGAGCAGTTCTTC; CDR3aa: CASSLGSGVVDEQFF
d_gene: -; j_gene: TRBJ1-2; v_gene: TRBV3-1/TRBV3-2; CDR3nt: TGTGCCAGCAGTGGAGGTGGCTACACCTTC; CDR3aa: CASSGGGYTF
d_gene: -; j_gene: TRBJ1-2; v_gene: TRBV10-3; CDR3nt: TGTGCCACGGGAGAAGAGACCTTCTATGGCTACACCTTC; CDR3aa: CATGEETFYGYTF
d_gene: -; j_gene: TRBJ2-5; v_gene: TRBV7-6; CDR3nt: TGTGCCAGCAGCTTACAGGAAGAGACCCAGTACTTC; CDR3aa: CASSLQEETQYF
d_gene: -; j_gene: TRBJ2-1; v_gene: TRBV21-1; CDR3nt: TGTGCCAGCAGCAAAGCGGGAGGTCTCTACAATGAGCAGTTCTTC; CDR3aa: CASSKAGGLYNEQFF
d_gene: TRBD1; j_gene: TRBJ1-2; v_gene: TRBV19; CDR3nt: TGTGCCAGTAGTCATCTTTGGGACAGGGGGCAAGAGGGTGGCTACACCTTC; CDR3aa: CASSHLWDRGQEGGYTF